Shown below are 24 T cell receptor beta chains from a single sample sequenced in a study of cytomegalovirus exposure and HLA in healthy donors. Primers included in the PCR were 60 Vbeta and 13 Jbeta primers. The assay was immunoSEQ multiplex PCR, and TCRdb's table has in-frame clones only and misses some. The sample consists of 170,000 or so clones, about three quarters of them appearing once. The sequencing input was PBMCs. These receptors came from a woman aged 60-75 years in good health and CMV-seropositive.

The chain carries TRBV7-9 and TRBJ2-1, with D possibly matching TRBD1 (6 bases). CDR3 size: 14 residues. Germline values: CDR1 SEHNR, CDR2 FQNEAQ (reference sequence). The V and J ends lost 5 bases and 6 bases respectively, with 14 bases between them. Written as DNA, the CDR3 is TGTGCCAGCAGCCCTAACCTCAGGGGCAATGAGCAGTTCTTC. This sequence encodes CASSPNLRGNEQFF.

The chain recombines TRBV19 with TRBJ1-2; the D gene is possibly TRBD1 (5 bases). Germline V gene lookup returns CDR1 LNHDA and CDR2 SQIVND (reference sequence). This CDR3 region has 15 residues. V was shortened by 4 bases and J by 4 bases, with 16 bases between the two germline ends. The CDR3 nucleotides read TGTGCCAGTAGTACATCCAAGGGGCTGCGCTATGGCTACACCTTC. Its protein is CASSTSKGLRYGYTF.

The rearrangement links TRBV5-1 to TRBJ2-6; no definite D call. Germline loops: CDR1 SGHRS, CDR2 YFSETQ. V gave up 0 bases and J gave up 0 bases, with 10 bases separating them. The CDR3 is 17 amino acids. The CDR3 protein is CASSLELVSSGANVLTF. In nucleotides, the CDR3 is TGCGCCAGCAGCTTGGAATTGGTGAGCTCTGGGGCCAACGTCCTGACTTTC.

This rearrangement joins TRBV28 to TRBJ2-1; 10 bases map to TRBD2. Germline assignment: CDR1 MDHEN and CDR2 SYDVKM. The CDR3 is made up of 18 amino acids. J lost 2 bases, V lost 3 bases, and 10 bases had no gene match. Here the CDR3 DNA reads TGTGCCAGCAGTTTCCCTAGCGGGAGTCGGGGAACCTACAATGAGCAGTTCTTC. It is translated as CASSFPSGSRGTYNEQFF.

The V and J genes are TRBV10-1 and TRBJ2-1; TRBD2 matches at 14 bases. The CDR3 loop spans 18 amino acids. The germline gives CDR1 WNHNN, CDR2 SYGVQD (reference sequence). Trimming took 11 bases from V and 4 from J; bases not matched to a gene: 16. The CDR3 here is CAGMTSGGADLLYNEQFF. The CDR3 bases are TGCGCCGGTATGACTAGCGGGGGGGCTGACCTTTTGTACAATGAGCAGTTCTTC.

The rearrangement links TRBV19 to TRBJ1-5; 8 positions match TRBD1. Trimming cost V 4 bases and J 6 bases; bases outside gene matches: 8. Germline V gives CDR1 LNHDA, CDR2 SQIVND (reference sequence). This CDR3 is 15 amino acids long. CDR3 amino acids: CASSTRQGYGQPQHF. As DNA, the CDR3 is TGTGCCAGTAGTACCCGACAGGGGTATGGTCAGCCCCAGCATTTT.

The chain recombines TRBV5-4 with TRBJ2-4, with a weak D call TRBD2 (6 bases). The ends were cut back, 1 base at V and 6 bases at J, with 11 bases in the middle. Germline V CDR1 and CDR2: SGHNT, YYREEE (reference sequence). The CDR3 sequence is 14 residues long. The CDR3 DNA reads as TGTGCCAGCAGCTTGTCGGGGGATAGAAACATTCAGTACTTC. Its translation is CASSLSGDRNIQYF.

The chain employs TRBV5-1 and TRBJ2-7, with a weak D call TRBD1 (6 bases). Germline-derived CDR1 and CDR2 are SGHRS and YFSETQ. This CDR3 has 14 amino acids. V was shortened by 2 bases and J by 3 bases, with 12 bases between the two germline ends. DNA of the CDR3: TGCGCCAGCAGCTTCGGGACACAAGACTACGAGCAGTACTTC. Its translation: CASSFGTQDYEQYF.

The rearrangement uses TRBV6-4 and TRBJ2-1; D may be TRBD1 (5 bases). Trimming took off 3 bases at V and 6 bases at J, with 12 bases between the two ends. The CDR3 sequence is 14 residues long. Looked up from germline, CDR1 is MRHNA and CDR2 is SNTAGT. CDR3 sequence reads: CASSDQGTPNEQFF. The CDR3 coding sequence is TGTGCCAGCAGTGATCAGGGAACCCCCAATGAGCAGTTCTTC.

The chain combines TRBV2 with TRBJ1-5; D gene unclear. Germline-derived CDR1 and CDR2 are SNHLY and FYNNEI. The CDR3 runs 14 residues. Between the trimmed V and J ends, which lost 6 bases and 0 bases, there was a span of 9 bases. The CDR3 nucleotides read TGTGCCAGCAGCAGAGACATTAGCAATCAGCCCCAGCATTTT. Its protein product is CASSRDISNQPQHF.

The chain recombines TRBV28 with TRBJ2-1; 9 nucleotides agree with TRBD1. The CDR3 totals 16 residues. CDR1 and CDR2 (germline): MDHEN, SYDVKM. The junction had 10 bases not matched to a gene; V was cut back by 5 bases and J by 5 bases. The CDR3 region is CASSPLTGGADNEQFF. In nucleotides, the CDR3 is TGTGCCAGCAGTCCCCTAACAGGGGGCGCAGACAATGAGCAGTTCTTC.

The chain combines TRBV30 with TRBJ2-7; 8 bases line up with TRBD2. The CDR3 extends over 17 amino acids. After removal of 2 bases from V and 1 base from J, the junction contained 13 bases not matched to a gene. The germline CDR1 and CDR2 sequences are GTSNPN and SVGIG (reference sequence). CDR3: CAWSFPSGGRGSYEQYF. The CDR3 DNA follows: TGTGCCTGGAGTTTCCCAAGCGGGGGAAGGGGGTCCTACGAGCAGTACTTC.

In this sample, this clone turned up a few times. The V call is TRBV5-1, the J call TRBJ1-1; TRBD1 matches at 11 bases. Germline CDR1 is SGHRS and CDR2 is YFSETQ. The CDR3 totals 13 residues. J lost 7 bases, V lost 5 bases, and 4 bases had no gene match. In DNA form, the CDR3 reads TGCGCCAGCAGTTTAGGGACAGGGGGTGAAGCTTTCTTT. Its translation is CASSLGTGGEAFF.

This chain links TRBV5-1 with TRBJ1-5, with D tentatively TRBD1 (5 bases). This CDR3 comprises 15 residues. V lost 4 bases, J lost 4 bases, and 15 bases lay in between. CDR1 is SGHRS, CDR2 YFSETQ, per germline. The chain's CDR3 is CASSPFGGENQPQHF. The DNA of the CDR3 is TGCGCCAGCAGCCCTTTCGGGGGGGAAAATCAGCCCCAGCATTTT.

V gene TRBV4-2 combines with J gene TRBJ1-6; D is possibly TRBD1 (5 bases). Per germline, CDR1 LGHNA and CDR2 YNFKEQ. The CDR3 loop spans 15 amino acids. V was shortened by 0 bases and J by 6 bases, with 9 bases between the two germline ends. CDR3 bases: TGTGCCAGCAGCCAAGAGACAGAAGGTAATTCACCCCTCCACTTT. Translation gives CASSQETEGNSPLHF.

This CDR3 is CASRASTGRNQPQHF. The CDR3 DNA reads as TGTGCCAGCAGGGCTTCGACAGGGCGGAATCAGCCCCAGCATTTT. The V call is TRBV2, the J call TRBJ1-5; TRBD1 matches at 7 bases. Germline CDR1 is SNHLY and CDR2 is FYNNEI. CDR3 size: 15 residues. The ends lost 6 bases at V and 4 bases at J; junction bases unmatched: 9.

The rearrangement joins TRBV5-6 to TRBJ2-1, with 9 positions matching TRBD1. The V gene end was trimmed by 5 bases and the J gene end by 2 bases; junction bases not matched to a gene: 5. This CDR3 contains 15 residues. Germline-derived CDR1 and CDR2 are SGHDT and YYEEEE. The CDR3 spells CASRVRQGAYNEQFF. As DNA, the CDR3 is TGTGCCAGCAGGGTACGACAGGGGGCCTACAATGAGCAGTTCTTC.

This chain connects TRBV28 to TRBJ1-2, with 7 bases lining up with TRBD1. Germline V gene data show CDR1 as MDHEN and CDR2 as SYDVKM. This CDR3 is 16 amino acids long. The ends lost 2 bases at V and 3 bases at J; junction bases unmatched: 9. This CDR3 is CASSLTRQGGDYGYTF. DNA of the CDR3: TGTGCCAGCAGTTTAACCCGACAGGGTGGAGACTATGGCTACACCTTC.

This clone was found once. The rearrangement joins TRBV27 to TRBJ1-4; D is undetermined. The CDR3 has 13 amino acids. Germline V gene data show CDR1 as MNHEY and CDR2 as SMNVEV (reference sequence). The V end lost 5 bases, the J end lost 11 bases, and 15 bases lay between the germline ends. CDR3 coding DNA: TGTGCCAGCAGTCCTATCGGGTCTTGGAAACTGTTTTTT. The encoded protein is CASSPIGSWKLFF.

The rearrangement links TRBV30 to TRBJ2-5; TRBD2 matches 9 bases. V lost 0 bases and J lost 3; bases outside the gene matches: 5. The CDR3 has 15 residues. Germline V gives CDR1 GTSNPN, CDR2 SVGIG (reference sequence). The chain's CDR3 is CAWSVRGGREETQYF. Written as DNA, the CDR3 is TGTGCCTGGAGTGTAAGGGGCGGGAGGGAAGAGACCCAGTACTTC.

V and J are TRBV19 and TRBJ1-5, with D hard to call. In germline, CDR1 is LNHDA, CDR2 SQIVND (reference sequence). This CDR3 is 16 amino acids long. Trimming left V 3 bases short and J 4 bases short, with 16 bases between. In DNA form, the CDR3 reads TGTGCCAGTAGTATGAGCGTCGTACGAGGGAATCAGCCCCAGCATTTT. This codes for CASSMSVVRGNQPQHF.

The CDR3 DNA reads TGTGCCAGCAGTTTACCAGGGGCAGAGACCCAGTACTTC. Translated: CASSLPGAETQYF. The V and J genes are TRBV6-5 and TRBJ2-5, with D perhaps TRBD1 (6 bases). The germline V gene encodes CDR1 MNHEY and CDR2 SVGAGI. V was shortened by 4 bases and J by 4 bases, with 10 bases between the two germline ends. There are 13 residues in the CDR3.

The V and J genes are TRBV2 and TRBJ1-1, with D possibly matching TRBD1 (6 bases). This CDR3 is 12 amino acids long. CDR1 is SNHLY, CDR2 FYNNEI, per germline. V was pared by 6 bases and J by 5 bases, with 10 bases between. The DNA for the CDR3 is TGTGCCAGCAGGGGGGCCGGGACTGAAGCTTTCTTT. Translating gives CASRGAGTEAFF.

The chain is built from TRBV4-1 and TRBJ1-4, with D unresolved. CDR3 length: 14 amino acids. The germline gives CDR1 MGHRA, CDR2 YSYEKL. Trimming shortened V by 1 base and J by 0 bases, and 3 bases separated the two germline ends. CDR3 amino acids: CASSQVTTNEKLFF. The CDR3 nucleotides read TGCGCCAGCAGCCAAGTTACAACTAATGAAAAACTGTTTTTT.